This T cell receptor (beta chain) was found in a study of T cells in Graves' hyperthyroidism and ophthalmopathy. Study-wide points: Median prediction lead before ophthalmopathy onset was around 7 months with the model. Peripheral blood also featured most of the thyroid clonotypes expanded above 0.001.

Patients affected by ophthalmopathy presented a Clinical Activity Score of at least 3, a NOSPECS grade of at least 4, and disease duration below 3 months. This CDR3 spans 11 amino acids. Trimming pared 6 bases from V and 8 bases from J, leaving 10 bases between. Germline V CDR1 and CDR2: MDHEN, SYDVKM. Amplification of TCR beta CDR3 regions was performed using RNA transcripts as template. HTBI primers drove first-round RT-PCR of the TCR CDR3. One entry per CDR3 protein, called by TCRdb with MiXCR from the multiplex PCR reads. In the table there are roughly 280,000 distinct CDR3 sequences, over 15% of which are singletons. On this clonotype itself: What it binds is unknown.

Source material: blood. This chain links TRBV28 with TRBJ1-1; no firm D call. The origin of this receptor is a woman aged 60 to 75 with Graves' ophthalmopathy. The CDR3 spells CASRQRYEAFF. For the CDR3, the DNA is TGTGCCAGCAGACAGCGTTACGAAGCTTTCTTT.